This T cell receptor beta chain was retrieved from a study of identical twins. Each CDR3 protein is one row after TCRdb ran MiXCR on the 5' RACE reads. The top ten clones hold more than 10% of a sample with about 100,000 distinct CDR3 sequences, roughly 6% of them seen once. V was pared by 3 bases and J by 5 bases, with 10 bases between. The CDR3 extends over 13 amino acids. Sample: memory T cells sorted from blood. V usage is TRBV12-3 or TRBV12-4 and J usage is TRBJ1-1, with D maybe TRBD1 (6 bases). The receptor's source is a woman aged 50 to 65 in good health. The DNA of the CDR3 is TGTGCCAGCAGTTTTACAGGGAGTACTGAAGCTTTCTTT. It encodes CASSFTGSTEAFF.